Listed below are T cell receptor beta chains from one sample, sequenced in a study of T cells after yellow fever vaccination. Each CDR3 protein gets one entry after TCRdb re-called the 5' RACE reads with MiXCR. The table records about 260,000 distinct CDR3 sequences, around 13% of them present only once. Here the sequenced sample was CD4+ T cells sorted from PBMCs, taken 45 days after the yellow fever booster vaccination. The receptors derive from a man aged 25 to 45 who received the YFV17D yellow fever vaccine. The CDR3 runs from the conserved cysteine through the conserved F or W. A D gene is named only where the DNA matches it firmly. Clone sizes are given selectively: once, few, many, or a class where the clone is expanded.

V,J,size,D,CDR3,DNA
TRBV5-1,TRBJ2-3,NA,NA,CASSFPPGHTYTDTQYF,TGCGCCAGCAGCTTTCCACCGGGACATACTTACACAGATACGCAGTATTTT
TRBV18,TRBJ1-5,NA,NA,CASSPNSGYSNQPQHF,TGTGCCAGCTCACCAAACTCAGGGTATAGCAATCAGCCCCAGCATTTT
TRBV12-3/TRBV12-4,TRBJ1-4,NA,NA,CASSQGTPREKLFF,TGTGCCAGCAGTCAAGGGACCCCTAGGGAAAAACTGTTTTTT
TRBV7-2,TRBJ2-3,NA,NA,CASTRRRVNIAPDTQYF,TGTGCCAGCACCCGGAGGAGGGTTAACATTGCCCCAGATACGCAGTATTTT
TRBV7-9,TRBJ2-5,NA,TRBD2,CASSLSGSGETQYF,TGTGCCAGCAGCTTAAGCGGGAGCGGAGAGACCCAGTACTTC
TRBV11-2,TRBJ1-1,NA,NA,CASSYTTGGTEAFF,TGTGCCAGCAGTTATACCACGGGGGGCACTGAAGCTTTCTTT
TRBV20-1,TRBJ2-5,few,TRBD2,CSARDPRGEKNTQYF,TGCAGTGCTAGAGACCCCCGGGGGGAGAAGAATACCCAGTACTTC
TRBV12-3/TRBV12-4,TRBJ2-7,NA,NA,CASRGGYARYF,TGTGCCAGCAGGGGCGGGTACGCGCGGTACTTC
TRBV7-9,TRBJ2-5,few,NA,CASSPMGHQETQYF,TGTGCCAGCAGCCCGATGGGCCACCAAGAGACCCAGTACTTC
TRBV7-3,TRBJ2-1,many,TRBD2,CASSLGLAGYNEQFF,TGTGCCAGCAGCTTGGGACTAGCGGGGTACAATGAGCAGTTCTTC
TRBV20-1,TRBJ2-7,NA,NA,CSARATGRTFVREQYF,TGCAGTGCTAGAGCAACCGGACGGACGTTCGTGAGAGAGCAGTACTTC
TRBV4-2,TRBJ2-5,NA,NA,CASSLTTGTTQETQYF,TGTGCCAGCAGCCTGACCACCGGGACAACCCAAGAGACCCAGTACTTC
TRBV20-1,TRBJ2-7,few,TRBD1,CSARAPTGIDEQYF,TGCAGTGCTAGAGCCCCGACAGGGATCGACGAGCAGTACTTC
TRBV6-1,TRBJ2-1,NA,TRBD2,CASSHSSGRASEQFF,TGTGCCAGCAGCCATTCTAGCGGGAGGGCCAGTGAGCAGTTCTTC
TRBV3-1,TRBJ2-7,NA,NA,CASSQEWNYEQYF,TGTGCCAGCAGCCAAGAATGGAACTACGAGCAGTACTTC
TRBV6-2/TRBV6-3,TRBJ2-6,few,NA,CASDSGSGANVLTF,TGTGCCAGCGATTCGGGCTCTGGGGCCAACGTCCTGACTTTC
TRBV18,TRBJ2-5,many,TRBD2,CASSPLAGSETQYF,TGTGCCAGCTCGCCGTTAGCGGGAAGTGAGACCCAGTACTTC
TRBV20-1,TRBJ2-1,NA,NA,CSARGPGLAYNEQFF,TGCAGTGCTAGAGGACCGGGACTGGCCTACAATGAGCAGTTCTTC
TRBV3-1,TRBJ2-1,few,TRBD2,CASTPGTSGRRSSYNEQFF,TGTGCCAGCACCCCCGGGACTAGCGGGAGGAGATCCTCCTACAATGAGCAGTTCTTC
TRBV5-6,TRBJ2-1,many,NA,CASSLRRTGEQFF,TGTGCCAGCAGCTTGCGTAGGACCGGTGAGCAGTTCTTC
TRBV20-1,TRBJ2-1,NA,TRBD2,CSATGLAGYGEQFF,TGCAGTGCTACAGGACTAGCAGGCTATGGTGAGCAGTTCTTC
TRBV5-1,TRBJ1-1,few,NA,CASSLGNPNTEAFF,TGCGCCAGCAGCTTAGGCAATCCGAACACTGAAGCTTTCTTT
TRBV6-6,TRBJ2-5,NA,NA,CASSRHQETQYF,TGTGCCAGCAGTCGCCACCAAGAGACCCAGTACTTC